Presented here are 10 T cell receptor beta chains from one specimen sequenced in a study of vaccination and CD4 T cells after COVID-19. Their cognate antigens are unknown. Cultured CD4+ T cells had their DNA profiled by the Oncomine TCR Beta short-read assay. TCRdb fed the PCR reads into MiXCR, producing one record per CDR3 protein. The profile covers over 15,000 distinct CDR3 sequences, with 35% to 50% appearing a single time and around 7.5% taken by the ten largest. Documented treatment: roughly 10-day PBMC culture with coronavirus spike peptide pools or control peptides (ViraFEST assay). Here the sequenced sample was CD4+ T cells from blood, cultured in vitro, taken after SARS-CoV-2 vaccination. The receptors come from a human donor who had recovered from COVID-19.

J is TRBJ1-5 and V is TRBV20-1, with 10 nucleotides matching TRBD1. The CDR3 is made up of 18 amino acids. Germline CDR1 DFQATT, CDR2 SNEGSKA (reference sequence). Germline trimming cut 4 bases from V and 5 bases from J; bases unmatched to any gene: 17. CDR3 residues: CSAKLYQTGTGVHQPQHF. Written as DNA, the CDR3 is TGCAGTGCTAAACTCTATCAAACCGGGACAGGGGTACATCAGCCCCAGCATTTT.

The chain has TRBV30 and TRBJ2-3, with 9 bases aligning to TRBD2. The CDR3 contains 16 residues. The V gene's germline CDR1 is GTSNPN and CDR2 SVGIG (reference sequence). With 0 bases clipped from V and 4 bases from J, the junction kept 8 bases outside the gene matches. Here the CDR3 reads CAWSVTGQRGADTQYF. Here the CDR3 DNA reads TGTGCCTGGAGTGTTACAGGGCAGCGGGGGGCAGATACGCAGTATTTT.

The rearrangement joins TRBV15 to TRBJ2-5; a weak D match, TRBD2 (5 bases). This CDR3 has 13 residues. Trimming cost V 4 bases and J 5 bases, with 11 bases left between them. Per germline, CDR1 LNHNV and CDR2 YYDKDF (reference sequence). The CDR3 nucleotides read TGTGCCACCAGCATAAGGCCGGGGGAGACCCAGTACTTC. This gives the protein CATSIRPGETQYF.

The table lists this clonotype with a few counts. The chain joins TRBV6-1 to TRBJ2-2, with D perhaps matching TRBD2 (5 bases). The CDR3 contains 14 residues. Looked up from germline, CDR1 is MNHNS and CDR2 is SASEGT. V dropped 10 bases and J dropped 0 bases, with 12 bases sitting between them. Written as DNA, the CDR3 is TGTGCCACCCGACTAAAACCGAACACCGGGGAGCTGTTTTTT. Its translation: CATRLKPNTGELFF.

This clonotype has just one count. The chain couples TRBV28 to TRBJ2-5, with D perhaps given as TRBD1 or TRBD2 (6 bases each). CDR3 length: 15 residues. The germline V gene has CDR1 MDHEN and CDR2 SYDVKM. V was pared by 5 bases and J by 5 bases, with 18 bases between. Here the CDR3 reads CASSPPPGAGETQYF. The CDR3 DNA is TGTGCCAGCAGTCCCCCCCCGGGGGCGGGGGAGACCCAGTACTTC.

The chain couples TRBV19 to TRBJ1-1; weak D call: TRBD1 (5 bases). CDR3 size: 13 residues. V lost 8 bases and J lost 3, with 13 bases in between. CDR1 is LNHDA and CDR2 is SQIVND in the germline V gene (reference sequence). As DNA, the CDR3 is TGTGCCAGTCTGAGGTGGGACGACACTGAAGCTTTCTTT. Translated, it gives CASLRWDDTEAFF. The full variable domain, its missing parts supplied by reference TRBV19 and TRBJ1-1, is DGGITQSPKYLFRKEGQNVTLSCEQNLNHDAMYWYRQDPGQGLRLIYYSQIVNDFQKGDIAEGYSVSREKKESFPLTVTSAQKNPTAFYLCASLRWDDTEAFFGQGTRLTVV.

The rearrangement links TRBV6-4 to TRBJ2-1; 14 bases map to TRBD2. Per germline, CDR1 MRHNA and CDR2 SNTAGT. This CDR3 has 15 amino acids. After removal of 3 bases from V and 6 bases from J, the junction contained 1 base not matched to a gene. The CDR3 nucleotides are TGTGCCAGCAGTGAGGGGACTAGCGGGAGCAATGAGCAGTTCTTC. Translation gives CASSEGTSGSNEQFF.

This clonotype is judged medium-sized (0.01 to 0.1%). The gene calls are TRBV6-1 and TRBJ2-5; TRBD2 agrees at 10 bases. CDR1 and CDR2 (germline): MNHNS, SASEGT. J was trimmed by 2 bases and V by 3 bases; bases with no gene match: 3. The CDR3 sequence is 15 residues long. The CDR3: CASSDLAGGQETQYF. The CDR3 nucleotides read TGTGCCAGCAGTGATTTAGCGGGAGGACAAGAGACCCAGTACTTC.

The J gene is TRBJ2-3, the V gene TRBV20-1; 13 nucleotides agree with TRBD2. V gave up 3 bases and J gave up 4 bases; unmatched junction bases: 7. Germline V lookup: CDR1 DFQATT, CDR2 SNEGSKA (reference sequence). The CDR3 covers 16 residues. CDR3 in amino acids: CSASPGLAGVADTQYF. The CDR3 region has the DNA TGCAGTGCTAGCCCTGGACTAGCGGGAGTCGCAGATACGCAGTATTTT.

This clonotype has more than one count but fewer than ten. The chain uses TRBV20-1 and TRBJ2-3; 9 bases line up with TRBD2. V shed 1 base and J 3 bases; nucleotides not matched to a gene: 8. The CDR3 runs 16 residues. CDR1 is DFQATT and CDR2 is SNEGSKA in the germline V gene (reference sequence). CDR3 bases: TGCAGTGCTAGAGTACAACGCGGGGGGGGTACAGATACGCAGTATTTT. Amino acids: CSARVQRGGGTDTQYF.